The clone carrying this T cell receptor (beta chain) was detected many times. The sample is drawn from a study of T-cell memory formation after mild COVID-19. Constant-segment primers served in 5'RACE that generated TCR alpha and TCR beta cDNA libraries bearing sample barcodes and UMIs. Each CDR3 protein gets one entry after TCRdb re-called the 5' RACE reads with MiXCR. The sample carries 450,000 to 650,000 distinct CDR3 sequences, more than 15% recorded once. Sequencing was performed on PBMCs or a T cell subset sorted from them (not recorded which). The TCR sequence derives from an adult woman who had mild COVID-19 (a few samples of this study predate the infection). Cell type and time point are not known.

The CDR3 sequence: CASSYPTSTRGGNIQYF. CDR3 coding DNA: TGTGCCAGCAGTTACCCTACTAGCACACGGGGGGGAAACATTCAGTACTTC. The chain links TRBV6-6 to TRBJ2-4; 8 bases are shared with TRBD2. V trimming: 2 bases; J trimming: 6 bases; junction bases outside the gene matches: 12. CDR1 MNHNY and CDR2 SVGAGI come from the germline V gene (reference sequence). The CDR3 runs to 17 residues.